These T cell receptor beta chains were read from a single sample in a study of blood T cell repertoires in COVID-19. This table comes from immunoSEQ multiplex PCR, and its TCRdb copy is limited to in-frame clones, with some not included. This sample has under 300,000 clones, with more than 60% found just once. Sequencing was performed on peripheral blood. The receptor set was obtained from a woman aged 40 to 50 with active or convalescent COVID-19. The CDR3 runs from the conserved cysteine through the conserved F or W. D genes are given only for firm matches. Where a row states a size, it is once, few, many or the class of an expanded clone; other rows omit it.

-,-,TRBV2,TRBJ2-5,TGTGCCAGCAAAGGTCTCAGTTCGGGGACCCAGTACTTC,CASKGLSSGTQYF
-,-,TRBV18,TRBJ1-4,TGTGCCAGCTCACCACCGGCAACAACTAATGAAAAACTGTTTTTT,CASSPPATTNEKLFF
-,-,TRBV6-6,TRBJ1-2,TGTGCCAGCAGTTACTCAGGGACACAACGTAGGAGCTACACCTTC,CASSYSGTQRRSYTF
-,-,TRBV10-3,TRBJ2-2,TGTGCCATCGGCGCGGGGGCCGCCCGGGGGGAGCTGTTTTTT,CAIGAGAARGELFF
-,-,TRBV7-8,TRBJ1-5,TGTGCCAGCACCCCTTTGAGTCGGGTCAATCAGCCCCAGCATTTT,CASTPLSRVNQPQHF
once,-,TRBV3-1/TRBV3-2,TRBJ1-3,TGTGCCAGCAGCCAAGTTCTTCTACGAGGAAACACCATATATTTT,CASSQVLLRGNTIYF
-,TRBD1,TRBV6-5,TRBJ1-1,TGTGCCAGCAGACAAGACAGGGGGAACACTGAAGCTTTCTTT,CASRQDRGNTEAFF
-,TRBD1,TRBV6-5,TRBJ1-5,TGTGCCAGCAGTGACTCAGGGGGCGTTCAGCCCCAGCATTTT,CASSDSGGVQPQHF
-,TRBD1,TRBV11-2,TRBJ2-2,TGTGCCAGCAGCTTTACCGTCAGGGGGCAAGCCGGGGAGCTGTTTTTT,CASSFTVRGQAGELFF
-,-,TRBV28,TRBJ1-1,TGTGCCAGCAGTTTGGTCCAGGTTGACACTGAAGCTTTCTTT,CASSLVQVDTEAFF
once,-,TRBV12-3/TRBV12-4,TRBJ1-2,TGTGCCAGTCGTTGGGCAGGGGAGTATGGCTACACCTTC,CASRWAGEYGYTF
-,TRBD1,TRBV24-1,TRBJ1-5,TGTGCCACCAGTGATCTTTGGGACAGAAAGAGCAATCAGCCCCAGCATTTT,CATSDLWDRKSNQPQHF
-,-,TRBV4-1,TRBJ1-3,TGCGCCAGCAGCCAAGAGGCCTTTTCTGCGGCAAACACCATATATTTT,CASSQEAFSAANTIYF
-,TRBD2,TRBV3-1/TRBV3-2,TRBJ2-5,TGTGCCAGCAGCCTCGGGACTAGCGACCAAGAGACCCAGTACTTC,CASSLGTSDQETQYF
-,TRBD2,TRBV7-2,TRBJ2-1,TGTGCCAGCAGCACGACTAGCGGGGTTTACAATGAGCAGTTCTTC,CASSTTSGVYNEQFF
-,TRBD1,TRBV28,TRBJ2-5,TGTGCCAGCAGTGAAGGACAGGGGAATCGGGAGACCCAGTACTTC,CASSEGQGNRETQYF
-,-,TRBV27,TRBJ1-5,TGTGCCAGCAGTTTATCACAGTATAGCAATCAGCCCCAGCATTTT,CASSLSQYSNQPQHF
-,TRBD2,TRBV6-6,TRBJ2-1,TGTGCCAGCAGTCTAGCGGCTTACAATGAGCAGTTCTTC,CASSLAAYNEQFF
-,-,TRBV10-1,TRBJ2-3,TGCGCCAGCAGTGACGGGAACTGGGATACGCAGTATTTT,CASSDGNWDTQYF
-,-,TRBV5-1,TRBJ1-1,TGCGCCAGCAGCGGGCGAACAGCGAACACTGAAGCTTTCTTT,CASSGRTANTEAFF
-,-,TRBV28,TRBJ1-1,TGTGCCAGCAGAGCTCTGGGGAGAACAGCTTTCTTT,CASRALGRTAFF
-,-,TRBV7-9,TRBJ1-1,TGTGCCAGCAGCCTCGAACTCAGGGGCACTGAAGCTTTCTTT,CASSLELRGTEAFF
-,TRBD1,TRBV18,TRBJ1-3,TGTGCCAGCTCACCACGGCTCGACAGGGACTTCGGAAACACCATATATTTT,CASSPRLDRDFGNTIYF
-,-,TRBV7-3,TRBJ2-2,TGTGCCAGCAGCTCTTCCCTGGGGCCCGGGGAGCTGTTTTTT,CASSSSLGPGELFF
-,-,TRBV29-1,TRBJ2-1,TGCAGCGTTGAACTATTTCACCTGTTCTTC,CSVELFHLFF
-,TRBD2,TRBV6-5,TRBJ2-5,TGTGCCAGCAGTTTTCCGGGGGGACAAGAGACCCAGTACTTC,CASSFPGGQETQYF
-,-,TRBV5-1,TRBJ2-1,TGCGCCAGCAGCCTGGGGACGACTACTAGCTCCTACAATGAGCAGTTCTTC,CASSLGTTTSSYNEQFF
-,-,TRBV6-1,TRBJ2-3,TGTGCCAGCAGTGAAGTCGTGTTCCTACGTGGCACAGATACGCAGTATTTT,CASSEVVFLRGTDTQYF
many,TRBD1,TRBV19,TRBJ1-2,TGTGCCAGTAGTACAGGCCCGTCAGGGGGCCTCTATGGCTACACCTTC,CASSTGPSGGLYGYTF
-,TRBD2,TRBV6-4,TRBJ2-2,TGTGCCAGCAGTGAGAGGACTAGCGGAAACACCGGGGAGCTGTTTTTT,CASSERTSGNTGELFF
many,-,TRBV3-1/TRBV3-2,TRBJ2-3,TGTGCCAGCAGCCGGAATCCAACAGGGTCAGATACGCAGTATTTT,CASSRNPTGSDTQYF
-,TRBD1,TRBV7-3,TRBJ1-6,TGTGCCAGCAGCAAGGGACAGGGGGGATCACCCCTCCACTTT,CASSKGQGGSPLHF
-,TRBD1,TRBV5-1,TRBJ1-1,TGCGCCAGCAGAGGGGGACAGGGGATGAACACTGAAGCTTTCTTT,CASRGGQGMNTEAFF
-,TRBD1,TRBV13,TRBJ1-1,TGTGCCAGCAGCTTGGACAGGGTAGGAACTGAAGCTTTCTTT,CASSLDRVGTEAFF
-,TRBD1,TRBV5-5,TRBJ2-2,TGTGCCAGCAGCCCGTCGACAGGGGGTTGGACCGGGGAGCTGTTTTTT,CASSPSTGGWTGELFF
-,TRBD1,TRBV2,TRBJ1-5,TGTGCCAGCAGAGAAGACAGGGAGCGTAGTCAGCCCCAGCATTTT,CASREDRERSQPQHF
-,-,TRBV5-5,TRBJ1-5,TGTGCCAGCAGCTGGGGCGATAGCAATCAGCCCCAGCATTTT,CASSWGDSNQPQHF
-,-,TRBV12-3/TRBV12-4,TRBJ2-1,TGTGCCAGCAGTTTAGCCGGCGGGGAGCAGTTCTTC,CASSLAGGEQFF
-,TRBD2,TRBV5-1,TRBJ2-1,TGCGCCAGCAGCTTGGAGCGGGGGGACAATGAGCAGTTCTTC,CASSLERGDNEQFF
-,-,TRBV28,TRBJ1-5,TGTGCCAGTAATTGGGCCAACAATCAGCCCCAGCATTTT,CASNWANNQPQHF
once,-,TRBV27,TRBJ1-3,TGTGCCAGCCGTGACTCCTCTGGAAACACCATATATTTT,CASRDSSGNTIYF
-,TRBD1,TRBV10-3,TRBJ2-3,TGTGCCATCAGCTATACAGGGGGCGCAGATACGCAGTATTTT,CAISYTGGADTQYF
-,TRBD1,TRBV4-1,TRBJ1-2,TGCGCCAGCAGCCCAGGGGGGCAGCCGGGCGGCTACACCTTC,CASSPGGQPGGYTF
-,-,TRBV7-9,TRBJ1-5,TGTGCCAGCAGCCCAGAGGCAGATCAGCCCCAGCATTTT,CASSPEADQPQHF
-,TRBD2,TRBV5-1,TRBJ2-1,TGCGCCAGCAGCTTTAGCGGGAGCTCCTACAATGAGCAGTTCTTC,CASSFSGSSYNEQFF
few,-,TRBV13,TRBJ1-1,TGTGCCAGCAGCTTAGACCCACAAATGAACACTGAAGCTTTCTTT,CASSLDPQMNTEAFF
once,-,TRBV10-2,TRBJ2-2,TGCGCCAGCACTAAGACAGGCCGCACCCCCGGGGAGCTGTTTTTT,CASTKTGRTPGELFF
once,-,TRBV5-1,TRBJ2-5,TGCGCCAGCAGCTTGGATCGCAGGGAAGAGACCCAGTACTTC,CASSLDRREETQYF
few,TRBD2,TRBV27,TRBJ2-3,TGTGCCAGCGCATTTTTCGGGCTAGCGGGGAACACAGATACGCAGTATTTT,CASAFFGLAGNTDTQYF
-,TRBD2,TRBV9,TRBJ2-1,TGTGCCAGCAGCGTAGCTGGGACTAGGGGACATGAGCAGTTCTTC,CASSVAGTRGHEQFF
-,TRBD1,TRBV3-1/TRBV3-2,TRBJ1-4,TGTGCCAGCAGCTCCTGGACAGGGAGGGATGAAAAACTGTTTTTT,CASSSWTGRDEKLFF
-,-,TRBV7-2,TRBJ1-1,TGTGCCAGCAACCCTTTGGGGGCGGCGACTGAAGCTTTCTTT,CASNPLGAATEAFF
once,TRBD1,TRBV5-4,TRBJ2-3,TGTGCCAGCAGCTGGGGACAGGGGGCCGGAGATACGCAGTATTTT,CASSWGQGAGDTQYF